This TCR beta chain was captured by sequencing in a study of cytomegalovirus exposure and HLA in healthy donors. Study conclusions and caveats: Later on, an analysis showed TCR association rates differing by HLA locus, with DRB1 the most and HLA-C the fewest. In the analysis, some V segments, TRBV6-2 and TRBV6-3 included, were excluded as indistinguishable. Roughly uniform sequencing depth across donors was assumed, possibly incorrectly.

The PCR employed 60 Vbeta primers together with 13 Jbeta primers. TCRdb's table, derived via immunoSEQ multiplex PCR, lists solely in-frame clones and lacks some. There are under 200,000 clones in the sample; around four fifths occur only once, and more than 1.5% lies in the top ten. A remark on this clone: No antigen is known for it.

The CDR3 spans 13 residues. Germline V gives CDR1 WNHNN, CDR2 SYGVQD (reference sequence). Trimming removed 9 bases from V and 3 bases from J; junction bases left unmatched: 5. What was sequenced was PBMCs. This TCR derives from a man aged 18 to 29 in good health and CMV-seronegative. The chain uses TRBV10-1 and TRBJ2-7; 10 nucleotides match TRBD1. The CDR3 is CARGQGSYYEQYF. The CDR3 nucleotides read TGCGCCAGGGGACAGGGGAGCTACTACGAGCAGTACTTC.